What follows describes a single T cell receptor beta chain. No antigen is known for it. The record has no base qualities; no much larger clone is one base away. The roughly 39 donors, aged about 6 to 95 years, were systemically healthy Caucasian individuals from Russia. Around 10 milliliters of peripheral blood were drawn from each donor into EDTA-treated Vacutainer tubes. Ficoll-Paque density-gradient centrifugation was used to isolate PBMCs, with at least 6.5 million per sample. Trizol reagent was used to extract total RNA from the PBMCs, yielding at least 6 micrograms per sample. For every donor, flow cytometry on a PBMC aliquot measured the percentage of naive CD45RAhigh/CD27high T cells. The sample is drawn from a study of blood T cells in healthy people across ages (dated by TCRdb to between 2014 and 2016). In the study overall: In model experiments, template switching captured about one uniquely barcoded TCR beta cDNA molecule for every two T cells. Age-related changes in TCR beta repertoire diversity were measured in the study by deep sequencing normalized with unique cDNA molecular identifiers. Donors were grouped into four age groups: young (average approximately 15 years), middle-aged (over 35), aged (around 60) and long-lived (approximately 78). To avoid experimental bias, donors of different ages were spread randomly across the sequencing lanes. Using the same blood draw, the study looked at two additional independent replicas of 1 million unique cDNA reads for two donors, one aged 18 to 30 and the other aged 80 or older. General findings and caveats noted by the study authors: As age increased, observed TCR beta diversity per million T cells dropped in a roughly linear way, and a significant reduction was already evident by age roughly 36. Observed TCR beta diversity correlated strongly with the percentage of naive T cells measured by flow cytometry. The long-lived group showed more naive CD4+ T cells, fewer expanded clones and increased TCR diversity than the aged group, suggesting age selection. Total diversity estimates from one million sequenced T cells were considered lower bounds and underestimates. Because donor CMV infection status was unknown, age-related changes in expanded clonotypes were potentially confounded. Since profiling was done on bulk unsorted PBMCs, naive and antigen-experienced compartments could not be conclusively compared.

V and J lose 10 bases and 8 bases, and a span of 18 bases separates them. Including the terminal cysteine and phenylalanine, the CDR3 comprises 13 residues. The read is trimmed to its CDR3 DNA, 39 bases read in frame from base 1. Library preparation used 5' RACE. TCRdb names Illumina HiSeq 2500 as the instrument used. A second roughly 6 to 11 cycle PCR used a sample-barcoded 5' primer and a J-beta primer mix. A template-switch 5' adaptor carrying 12 random nucleotides introduced a unique molecular identifier onto each TCR beta cDNA molecule. Each sample yielded at least 3 million CDR3-containing paired-end reads. First-strand cDNA was synthesized from all RNA with the Mint cDNA synthesis kit, primed by a TRBC-specific oligonucleotide. Following uracil-DNA glycosylase treatment, a first 18-cycle PCR with universal primers M1SS and BC2_uni_R was performed on all cDNA. Under the source paper's analysis protocol: Each sample was normalized by randomly selecting 1 million high-quality reads, each carrying a distinct molecular identifier. Instead of being binned into consensus sequences, reads with shared molecular identifiers were discarded. MiTCR, set to a Q25 quality threshold and the strictest error-elimination algorithm, was used for CDR3 identification, clonotype clustering and error correction. Lower-bound total TCR beta diversity was estimated with a nonparametric unseen species model using Euler transformation. TCRdb cleaned the public reads at Q25 with fastp, built clones with MiXCR and kept in-frame beta chains. Each entry is one CDR3 protein sequence, shown with its most common DNA and genes. The V and J calls reflect TCRdb's pipeline rather than the authors' work. This sample gives over 1,300,000 distinct CDR3 sequences in total; approximately 59% of them show up just once. 5% to 7% of the sample goes to the ten largest clones.

The rearrangement joined TRBV12-3 or TRBV12-4 to TRBJ2-1; the D gene cannot be resolved reliably. This receptor was taken from a man aged 18-30 years in good health. Source material: blood. The nucleotide sequence is TGTGCCACCACCCCCTCTCGCGAACATGAGCAGTTCTTC. Its translation reads: CATTPSREHEQFF.